This T cell receptor (beta chain) was found in a study of T cells in Graves' hyperthyroidism and ophthalmopathy. Amplification of TCR beta CDR3 regions was performed using RNA transcripts as template. TCR CDR3 regions were first amplified by RT-PCR with HTBI primers. TCRdb redid the calling of the multiplex PCR reads with MiXCR, one entry per CDR3 protein. The table shows about 640,000 distinct CDR3 sequences, with about 14% occurring only once. CDR1 and CDR2 from the germline V gene are SGHVS and FQNEAQ. This CDR3 has 16 residues. The V gene end was trimmed by 6 bases and the J gene end by 9 bases; junction bases not matched to a gene: 13. This clonotype has a count of ten or more.

The sample consisted of blood. This rearrangement joins TRBV7-8 to TRBJ2-1, with 11 nucleotides matching TRBD2. This receptor was obtained from a woman aged 50 to 60 with Graves' ophthalmopathy. CDR3 protein: CASRKTSGTDYGEQFF. Here the CDR3 DNA reads TGTGCCAGCAGGAAGACTAGCGGGACGGACTACGGTGAGCAGTTCTTC.